This TCR beta chain was obtained from a study of cytotoxic CD8 clonotypes in ibrutinib-treated CLL. Turning to the study itself: Complete response was seen in 2 patients and partial in approximately 25; approximately 12 progressed and roughly 14 stayed remitted after a median approximately 70 months. An average of around 250,000 productive templates and 94,082 productive rearrangements was obtained per sample. Study-level results: Baseline levels were approached again at progression, after clonality had risen at ibrutinib response.

Germline CDR1 SGHAT, CDR2 FQDESV (reference sequence). Trimming pared 1 base from V and 0 bases from J, leaving 7 bases between. CDR3 length equals 15 residues. Here immunoSEQ multiplex PCR was the method, and the copy in TCRdb shows in-frame clones only, minus some. This table holds around 25,000 clones, around 74% found once. In its sample, this clone was seen once. Its antigen is unknown. The sequence derives from a human donor with chronic lymphocytic leukemia. This chain links TRBV11-1 with TRBJ2-1; D not resolved. The material sequenced was PBMCs, taken at disease progression, from a patient treated with ibrutinib. The CDR3 DNA sequence: TGTGCCAGCAGCTTAGTAGTGGGCTCCTACAATGAGCAGTTCTTC. Protein sequence: CASSLVVGSYNEQFF.